Below, one TCR beta chain is given with its context. Its antigen remains unidentified. V shed 4 bases and J 2 bases; nucleotides not matched to a gene: 6. Germline V gene sequence: CDR1 SGDLS, CDR2 YYNGEE. This CDR3 is built from 14 residues. Certain patients were not enrolled. These were patients with other autoimmune diseases, uncontrolled infections, pregnancy or lactation. This sample is drawn from a study of Graves' ophthalmopathy and Graves' hyperthyroidism. Overall study context: Cases classed as stable hyperthyroidism had no ophthalmopathy within 18 months of follow-up. Findings and limits, study-wide: A 13-signature model separated ophthalmopathy from stable hyperthyroidism, reaching about 90% sensitivity and approximately 81% specificity cross-validated. As the model predicted ophthalmopathy progression, it achieved a sensitivity of 65% to 71% and a specificity of approximately 72%.

TCR beta CDR3 amplification used RNA transcripts. Second-round multiplex PCR came after first-round RT-PCR with HTBI primers. TCRdb used MiXCR to reprocess the multiplex PCR reads, holding one entry per CDR3 protein. The sample has approximately 1.2 million distinct CDR3 sequences; about 38% are singletons. This sequence was found in an adult man with Graves' hyperthyroidism. The chain combines TRBV9 with TRBJ2-7; 7 positions agree with TRBD2. The specimen was peripheral blood or thyroid tissue (not recorded which). CDR3 sequence reads: CASSPTSAAYEQYF. The CDR3 region has the DNA TGTGCCAGCAGCCCAACTAGCGCCGCCTACGAGCAGTACTTC.